The 14 T cell receptor beta chains listed next were all sequenced from one sample in a study of OX40 agonist ivuxolimab in advanced cancers. Sequenced by immunoSEQ multiplex PCR; TCRdb stores in-frame clones only, minus some. Seen here are about 69,000 clones, about 90% observed once, and the top ten hold around 6.1%. The source material was CD4+ or CD8+ T cells sorted from blood, sampled in a trial of the OX40 agonist ivuxolimab. Every receptor here comes from an adult with an advanced solid tumor such as melanoma, head and neck, liver or kidney cancer.

The chain uses TRBV13 and TRBJ2-1, with 7 positions matching TRBD2. This CDR3 region has 16 residues. Germline trimming cut 5 bases from V and 1 base from J; bases unmatched to any gene: 8. In germline, CDR1 is PRHDT, CDR2 FYEKMQ (reference sequence). The CDR3 DNA reads TGTGCCAGCAGCAGTGAGGGAGCGGGGTCCTACAATGAGCAGTTCTTC. Amino acid sequence: CASSSEGAGSYNEQFF.

The chain is built from TRBV25-1 and TRBJ2-1, with no clear D. The V end was cut by 5 bases, the J end by 3 bases, with 5 bases between. This CDR3 region has 12 residues. Germline-derived CDR1 and CDR2 are MGHDK and SYGVNS. This chain's CDR3 is CASSPHYNEQFF. DNA of the CDR3: TGTGCCAGCAGTCCCCACTACAATGAGCAGTTCTTC.

In its sample, this clone was seen once. J is TRBJ2-7 and V is TRBV27, with TRBD1 identical over 7 bases. The CDR3 spans 16 residues. Germline V gene data show CDR1 as MNHEY and CDR2 as SMNVEV (reference sequence). V gave up 6 bases and J gave up 3 bases; unmatched junction bases: 14. Written as DNA, the CDR3 is TGTGCCAGCAGCCAAATCCCGACAGGGAGAGGCTACGAGCAGTACTTC. It translates to CASSQIPTGRGYEQYF.

The J gene is TRBJ1-4, the V gene TRBV28; a weak D match, TRBD1 (5 bases). V was cut by 6 bases and J by 8 bases, with 7 bases left in between. Germline V gene data show CDR1 as MDHEN and CDR2 as SYDVKM. This CDR3 spans 11 amino acids. Here the CDR3 DNA reads TGTGCCAGCAGGGGGGTCGAAAAACTGTTTTTT. This sequence encodes CASRGVEKLFF.

The table lists this clone with a few counts. CDR3 nucleotides: TGTGCCAGCAGTGCTACAGCCACCGGGGAGCTGTTTTTT. Protein: CASSATATGELFF. This chain joins TRBV25-1 and TRBJ2-2; D is ambiguous. Germline values: CDR1 MGHDK, CDR2 SYGVNS. Trimming took 4 bases from V and 4 from J, leaving 7 bases between them. This CDR3 region has 13 residues. Full variable domain (missing parts from reference TRBV25-1 and TRBJ2-2): EADIYQTPRYLVIGTGKKITLECSQTMGHDKMYWYQQDPGMELHLIHYSYGVNSTEKGDLSSESTVSRIRTEHFPLTLESARPSHTSQYLCASSATATGELFFGEGSRLTVL.

The rearrangement joins TRBV5-1 to TRBJ2-7, with D perhaps TRBD1 or TRBD2 (6 bases each). Trimming left V 3 bases short and J 2 bases short, with 18 bases between. The CDR3 contains 16 residues. Germline CDR1 SGHRS, CDR2 YFSETQ. This chain's CDR3 is CASSWGARGRTYEQYF. In nucleotides, the CDR3 is TGCGCCAGCAGCTGGGGGGCTCGGGGGCGAACCTACGAGCAGTACTTC.

This chain connects TRBV10-3 to TRBJ1-2, with D possibly matching TRBD1 (5 bases). The CDR3 has 11 amino acids. Trimming shortened V by 6 bases and J by 6 bases, and 8 bases separated the two germline ends. The V gene's germline CDR1 is ENHRY and CDR2 SYGVKD. The CDR3 sequence is CAIRRGDGYTF. CDR3 coding DNA: TGTGCCATCAGACGGGGGGATGGCTACACCTTC.

The chain carries TRBV29-1 and TRBJ1-1, with D unresolved. In germline, CDR1 is SQVTM, CDR2 ANQGSEA. Trimming removed 7 bases from V and 3 bases from J, with 9 bases in between. The CDR3 length is 11 residues. Here the CDR3 DNA reads TGCAGCGCGGACGGGCACACTGAAGCTTTCTTT. Translating gives CSADGHTEAFF.

Here the CDR3 reads CSVVLSDRGYEQYF. The CDR3, as DNA: TGCAGCGTTGTCTTATCCGACAGGGGTTACGAGCAGTACTTC. The chain carries TRBV29-1 and TRBJ2-7, with 8 bases aligning to TRBD1. The length of the CDR3 is 14 residues. V shed 4 bases, J shed 4 bases, and the junction held 9 bases outside the gene matches. The germline V gene has CDR1 SQVTM and CDR2 ANQGSEA.

V and J are TRBV9 and TRBJ2-3; the match to TRBD2 covers 15 bases. The CDR3 length is 19 residues. J gave up 7 bases and V 2 bases, and 14 bases lay outside the gene matches. Germline V CDR1 and CDR2: SGDLS, YYNGEE. CDR3: CASSVPSEGLAGGGYTQYF. The CDR3 nucleotides are TGTGCCAGCAGCGTCCCCTCCGAAGGACTAGCGGGAGGGGGCTATACGCAGTATTTT.

This chain joins TRBV7-9 and TRBJ2-1; D is uncertain. Trimming left V 2 bases short and J 8 bases short, with 10 bases between. Germline assignment: CDR1 SEHNR and CDR2 FQNEAQ (reference sequence). There are 13 residues in the CDR3. As DNA, the CDR3 is TGTGCCAGCAGCTTAACCCAGAATCATGAGCAGTTCTTC. It encodes CASSLTQNHEQFF. The complete variable domain, with remaining parts taken from reference TRBV7-9 and TRBJ2-1, reads DTGVSQNPRHKITKRGQNVTFRCDPISEHNRLYWYRQTLGQGPEFLTYFQNEAQLEKSRLLSDRFSAERPKGSFSTLEIQRTEQGDSAMYLCASSLTQNHEQFFGPGTRLTVL.

This clone came up once. This chain links TRBV4-3 with TRBJ2-1; 9 positions match TRBD2. Trimming at V came to 0 bases and at J to 0 bases, leaving 3 bases not matched to a gene. CDR3 length equals 17 residues. Germline values: CDR1 LGHNA, CDR2 YSLEER. The CDR3: CASSQDRSGSSYNEQFF. CDR3 bases: TGCGCCAGCAGCCAAGATCGTAGCGGGAGCTCCTACAATGAGCAGTTCTTC.

The chain recombines TRBV10-3 with TRBJ2-3; TRBD2 aligns across 16 bases. The trim removed 4 bases at V and 6 bases at J, leaving 13 bases unmatched. The CDR3 sequence is 19 residues long. Germline CDR1 is ENHRY and CDR2 is SYGVKD. This CDR3 reads CAISGRPGTSGGAGDTQYF. CDR3 DNA sequence: TGTGCCATCAGTGGACGTCCCGGGACTAGCGGGGGGGCAGGGGATACGCAGTATTTT.

By share of the sample, this clone is large. The rearrangement joins TRBV27 to TRBJ1-4; D not certain. From germline, CDR1 is MNHEY and CDR2 SMNVEV (reference sequence). The CDR3 is 17 amino acids. Between the trimmed V and J ends, which lost 0 bases and 6 bases, there was a span of 17 bases. CDR3 DNA: TGTGCCAGCAGTTTATCGTTCGGGAGCCTACCCCATGAAAAACTGTTTTTT. Translating gives CASSLSFGSLPHEKLFF.